This passage covers 2 T cell receptor beta chains from one sample sequenced in a study of beta chain features in type 1 diabetes. The isolated RNA, all of it, was reverse transcribed, so expressed TCRB transcripts were what got sequenced. Profiling relied on immunoSEQ multiplex PCR, and the TCRdb table lists in-frame clones only, not all of them. The sample has 150,000 or so clones; roughly a tenth are singletons. The source material was central memory CD4+ T cells from blood. These receptors were collected from a man between 18 and 29 years old in good health.

This clone was recorded many times. Other DNA sequences of this sample code for an identical CDR3. This chain connects TRBV5-6 to TRBJ2-1, with 7 bases aligning to TRBD1. The CDR3 runs 13 residues. V trimming: 0 bases; J trimming: 6 bases; junction bases outside the gene matches: 0. From germline, CDR1 is SGHDT and CDR2 YYEEEE. The CDR3 sequence: CASSLAGGNEQFF. Here the CDR3 DNA reads TGTGCCAGCAGCTTGGCAGGGGGCAATGAGCAGTTCTTC.

This rearrangement joins TRBV19 to TRBJ2-1; 7 bases match TRBD1. V shed 4 bases, J shed 6 bases, and the junction held 0 bases outside the gene matches. The CDR3 loop spans 12 amino acids. The germline V gene has CDR1 LNHDA and CDR2 SQIVND (reference sequence). In nucleotides, the CDR3 is TGTGCCAGTAGTAACAGGGGCAATGAGCAGTTCTTC. It codes for CASSNRGNEQFF.